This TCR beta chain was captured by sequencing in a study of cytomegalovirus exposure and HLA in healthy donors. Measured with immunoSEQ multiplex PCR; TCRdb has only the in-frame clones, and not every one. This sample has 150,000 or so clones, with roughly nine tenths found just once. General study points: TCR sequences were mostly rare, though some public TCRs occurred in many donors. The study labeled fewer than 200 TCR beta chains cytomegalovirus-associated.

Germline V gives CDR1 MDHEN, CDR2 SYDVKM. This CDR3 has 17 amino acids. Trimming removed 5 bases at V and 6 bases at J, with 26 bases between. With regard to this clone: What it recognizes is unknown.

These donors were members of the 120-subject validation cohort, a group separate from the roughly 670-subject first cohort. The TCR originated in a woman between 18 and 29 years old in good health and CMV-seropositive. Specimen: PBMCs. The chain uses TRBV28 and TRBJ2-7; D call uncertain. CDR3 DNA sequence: TGTGCCAGCAGTCTACCAACGCCGACAATAATCCCGCGCGAGCAGTACTTC. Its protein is CASSLPTPTIIPREQYF.